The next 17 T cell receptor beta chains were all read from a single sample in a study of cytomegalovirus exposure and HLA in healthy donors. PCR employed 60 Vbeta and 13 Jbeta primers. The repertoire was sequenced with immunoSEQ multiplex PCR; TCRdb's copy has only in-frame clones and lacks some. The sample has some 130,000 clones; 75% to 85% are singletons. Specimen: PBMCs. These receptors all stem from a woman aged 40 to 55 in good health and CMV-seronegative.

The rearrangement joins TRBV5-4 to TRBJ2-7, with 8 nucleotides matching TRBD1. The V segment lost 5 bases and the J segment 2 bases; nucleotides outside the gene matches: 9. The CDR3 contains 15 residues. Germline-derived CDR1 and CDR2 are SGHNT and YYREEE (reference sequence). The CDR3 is CASRNLGQGPYEQYF. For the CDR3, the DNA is TGTGCCAGCAGGAACCTCGGACAGGGCCCCTACGAGCAGTACTTC.

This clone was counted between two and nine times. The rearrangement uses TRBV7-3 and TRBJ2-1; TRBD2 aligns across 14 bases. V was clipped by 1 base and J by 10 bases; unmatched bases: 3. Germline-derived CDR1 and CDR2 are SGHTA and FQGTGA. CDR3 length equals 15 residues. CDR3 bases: TGTGCCAGCAGCTTAAGGGGACTAGCGGGAGAAGAGCAGTTCTTC. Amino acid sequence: CASSLRGLAGEEQFF.

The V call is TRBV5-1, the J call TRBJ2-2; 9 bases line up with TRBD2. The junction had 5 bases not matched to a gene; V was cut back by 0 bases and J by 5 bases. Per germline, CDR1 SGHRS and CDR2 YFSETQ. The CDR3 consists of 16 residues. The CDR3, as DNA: TGCGCCAGCAGCTTGGTCGGACTAGCGTTGACCGGGGAGCTGTTTTTT. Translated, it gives CASSLVGLALTGELFF.

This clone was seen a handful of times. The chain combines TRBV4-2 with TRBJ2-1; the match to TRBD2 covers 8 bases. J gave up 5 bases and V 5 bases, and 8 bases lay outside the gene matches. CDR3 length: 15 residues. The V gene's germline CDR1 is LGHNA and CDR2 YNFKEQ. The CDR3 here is CASSERMREDNEQFF. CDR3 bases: TGTGCCAGCAGCGAGCGGATGCGGGAGGACAATGAGCAGTTCTTC.

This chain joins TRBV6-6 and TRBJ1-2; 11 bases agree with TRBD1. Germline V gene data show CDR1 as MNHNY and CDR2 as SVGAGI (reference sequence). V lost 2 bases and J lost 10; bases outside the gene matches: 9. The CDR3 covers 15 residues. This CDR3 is CASSYLGQGDANYTF. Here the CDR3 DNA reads TGTGCCAGCAGTTACCTGGGACAGGGGGATGCAAACTACACCTTC.

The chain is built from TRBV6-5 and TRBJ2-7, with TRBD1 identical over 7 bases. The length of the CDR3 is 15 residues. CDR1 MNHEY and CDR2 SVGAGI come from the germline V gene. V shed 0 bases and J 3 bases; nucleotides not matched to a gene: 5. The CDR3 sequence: CASSYSGQDNYEQYF. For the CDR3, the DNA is TGTGCCAGCAGTTACTCCGGACAGGATAACTACGAGCAGTACTTC.

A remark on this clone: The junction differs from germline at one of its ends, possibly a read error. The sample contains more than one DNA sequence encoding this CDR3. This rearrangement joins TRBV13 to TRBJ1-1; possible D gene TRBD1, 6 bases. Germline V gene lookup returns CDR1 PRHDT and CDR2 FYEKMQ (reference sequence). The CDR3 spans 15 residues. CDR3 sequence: CASSLGGRGRGEAFF. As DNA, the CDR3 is TGTGCCAGCAGCTTAGGGGGAAGGGGCAGGGGTGAAGCTTTCTTC.

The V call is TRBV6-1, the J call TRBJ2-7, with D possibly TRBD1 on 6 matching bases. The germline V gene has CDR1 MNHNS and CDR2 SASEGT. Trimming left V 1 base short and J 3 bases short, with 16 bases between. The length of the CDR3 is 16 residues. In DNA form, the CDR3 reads TGTGCCAGCAGTGAAGTAGCACAGGGCCCGAACTACGAGCAGTACTTC. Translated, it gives CASSEVAQGPNYEQYF.

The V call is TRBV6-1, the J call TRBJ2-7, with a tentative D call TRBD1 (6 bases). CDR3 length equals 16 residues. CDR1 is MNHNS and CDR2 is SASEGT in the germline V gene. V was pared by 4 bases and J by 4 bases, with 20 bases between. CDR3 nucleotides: TGTGCCAGCAGTGGGGGGCTAGGACAGAGATTTTACGAGCAGTACTTC. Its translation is CASSGGLGQRFYEQYF.

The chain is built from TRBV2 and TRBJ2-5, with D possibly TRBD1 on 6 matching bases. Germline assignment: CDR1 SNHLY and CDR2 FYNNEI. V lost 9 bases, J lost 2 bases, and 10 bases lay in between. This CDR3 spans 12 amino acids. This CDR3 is CASNREQETQYF. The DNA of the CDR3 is TGTGCCAGTAACAGGGAACAAGAGACCCAGTACTTC.

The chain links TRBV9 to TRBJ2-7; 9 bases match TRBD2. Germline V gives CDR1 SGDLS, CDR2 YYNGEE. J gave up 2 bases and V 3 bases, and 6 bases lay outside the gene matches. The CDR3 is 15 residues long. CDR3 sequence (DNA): TGTGCCAGCAGCGCGGGACTAGCAGAAACCTACGAGCAGTACTTC. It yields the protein CASSAGLAETYEQYF. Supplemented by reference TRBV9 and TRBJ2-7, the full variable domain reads DSGVTQTPKHLITATGQRVTLRCSPRSGDLSVYWYQQSLDQGLQFLIQYYNGEERAKGNILERFSAQQFPDLHSELNLSSLELGDSALYFCASSAGLAETYEQYFGPGTRLTVT.

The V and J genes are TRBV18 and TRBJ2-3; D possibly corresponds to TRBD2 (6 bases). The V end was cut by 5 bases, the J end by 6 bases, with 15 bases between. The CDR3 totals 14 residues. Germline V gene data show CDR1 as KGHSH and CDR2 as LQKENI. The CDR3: CASSASPREDTQYF. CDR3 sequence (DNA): TGTGCCAGCTCAGCGTCCCCTCGGGAGGATACGCAGTATTTT.

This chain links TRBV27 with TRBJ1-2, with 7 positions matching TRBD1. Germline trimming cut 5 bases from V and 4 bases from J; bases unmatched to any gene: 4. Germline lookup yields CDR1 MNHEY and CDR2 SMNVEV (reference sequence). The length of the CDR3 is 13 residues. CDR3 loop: CASSTGVLYGYTF. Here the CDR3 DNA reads TGTGCCAGCAGTACAGGGGTTCTCTATGGCTACACCTTC.

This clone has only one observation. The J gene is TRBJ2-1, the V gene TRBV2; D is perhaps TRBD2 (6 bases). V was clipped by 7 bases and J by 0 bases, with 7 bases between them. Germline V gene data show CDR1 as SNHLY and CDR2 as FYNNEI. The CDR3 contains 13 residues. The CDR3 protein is CASTTSSYNEQFF. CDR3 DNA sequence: TGTGCCAGCACGACTAGCTCCTACAATGAGCAGTTCTTC.

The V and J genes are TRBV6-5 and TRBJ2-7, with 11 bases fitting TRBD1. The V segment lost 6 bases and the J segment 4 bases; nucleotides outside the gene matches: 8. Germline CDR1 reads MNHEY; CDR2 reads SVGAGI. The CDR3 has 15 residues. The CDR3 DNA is TGTGCCAGCAGCCTCGGACAGGGGGCGAGGTACGAGCAGTACTTC. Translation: CASSLGQGARYEQYF.

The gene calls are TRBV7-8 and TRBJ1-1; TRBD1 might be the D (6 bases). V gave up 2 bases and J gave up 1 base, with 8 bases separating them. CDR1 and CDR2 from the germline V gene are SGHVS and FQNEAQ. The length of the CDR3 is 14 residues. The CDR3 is CASSLNRANTEAFF. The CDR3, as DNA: TGTGCCAGCAGCTTAAACAGGGCGAACACTGAAGCTTTCTTT.

The CDR3 sequence is CASSIDPPGQENTEAFF. The CDR3 bases are TGTGCCAGTAGTATAGACCCACCGGGACAGGAGAACACTGAAGCTTTCTTT. The rearrangement links TRBV19 to TRBJ1-1; 8 bases fit TRBD1. Germline V gene data show CDR1 as LNHDA and CDR2 as SQIVND (reference sequence). Trimming took 0 bases from V and 1 from J; bases not matched to a gene: 7. This CDR3 is 17 amino acids long.